Described below is a single T cell receptor beta chain sequence and its context. The entry originates in a study of shared clonotypes between healthy human individuals. At the deep level, the assay was run. Data came from immunoSEQ multiplex PCR; TCRdb stores just in-frame clones and leaves some out. The profile shows about 1 million clones, approximately 76% of them singletons. Trimming shortened V by 5 bases and J by 10 bases, and 20 bases separated the two germline ends. CDR3 length: 14 residues. Germline loops: CDR1 LNHDA, CDR2 SQIVND (reference sequence). The material sequenced was memory CD4+ T cells sorted from blood. Subset in this sample: CD45RA-negative fraction. The clonotype originates from a man aged 18 to 35 in good health. This sequence joins TRBV19 and TRBJ1-1, with a weak D call TRBD1 (6 bases). CDR3 in DNA: TGTGCCAGTAGTGTCGACAGGCACCCCCAAGGAGCTTTCTTT. Residues: CASSVDRHPQGAFF.